This T cell receptor (beta chain) comes out of a study of technical replicates of blood from a handful of donors. Deletions cut 0 bases from V and 1 base from J, with 12 bases between. Germline CDR1 reads SQVTM; CDR2 reads ANQGSEA. CDR3 length: 16 residues. Sequencing was performed with immunoSEQ multiplex PCR; in TCRdb, only in-frame clones are kept and a portion is missing. The table lists over 60,000 clones, just over 90% of them singletons, with approximately 0.24% in the top ten. The sequenced sample was T cells isolated from PBMCs. This receptor was obtained from a human donor in good health. The rearrangement joins TRBV29-1 to TRBJ2-2; D may be TRBD1 (6 bases). CDR3 sequence (DNA): TGCAGCGTTGAAGATTACAGGGACGTGAACACCGGGGAGCTGTTTTTT. This gives the protein CSVEDYRDVNTGELFF.